This T cell receptor beta chain was sequenced during a study of OX40 agonist ivuxolimab in advanced cancers. Study-wide background: An agonistic human IgG2 monoclonal antibody against OX40 (CD134) was given.

As concerns this clone: As yet, its antigen is unknown.

The length of the CDR3 is 15 residues. With 5 bases removed from V and 0 bases from J, the gap between germline ends came to 11 bases. From germline, CDR1 is MNHNY and CDR2 SVGAGI (reference sequence). TCRdb keeps only in-frame clones here, not all; method: immunoSEQ multiplex PCR. Among tens of thousands of clones, roughly 80% were seen once, and the ten largest hold under 2%. Findings and limits, study-wide: Undetermined was the antigen specificity of the expanded peripheral T cells.

The chain couples TRBV6-6 to TRBJ1-3; D perhaps matches TRBD1 (5 bases). The receptor comes from an adult with an advanced solid tumor such as melanoma, head and neck, liver or kidney cancer. Sequencing used CD4+ or CD8+ T cells sorted from blood, obtained in a trial of the OX40 agonist ivuxolimab. The CDR3 reads CASSTGPSSGNTIYF. The DNA for the CDR3 is TGTGCCAGCAGTACGGGACCGAGCTCTGGAAACACCATATATTTT.